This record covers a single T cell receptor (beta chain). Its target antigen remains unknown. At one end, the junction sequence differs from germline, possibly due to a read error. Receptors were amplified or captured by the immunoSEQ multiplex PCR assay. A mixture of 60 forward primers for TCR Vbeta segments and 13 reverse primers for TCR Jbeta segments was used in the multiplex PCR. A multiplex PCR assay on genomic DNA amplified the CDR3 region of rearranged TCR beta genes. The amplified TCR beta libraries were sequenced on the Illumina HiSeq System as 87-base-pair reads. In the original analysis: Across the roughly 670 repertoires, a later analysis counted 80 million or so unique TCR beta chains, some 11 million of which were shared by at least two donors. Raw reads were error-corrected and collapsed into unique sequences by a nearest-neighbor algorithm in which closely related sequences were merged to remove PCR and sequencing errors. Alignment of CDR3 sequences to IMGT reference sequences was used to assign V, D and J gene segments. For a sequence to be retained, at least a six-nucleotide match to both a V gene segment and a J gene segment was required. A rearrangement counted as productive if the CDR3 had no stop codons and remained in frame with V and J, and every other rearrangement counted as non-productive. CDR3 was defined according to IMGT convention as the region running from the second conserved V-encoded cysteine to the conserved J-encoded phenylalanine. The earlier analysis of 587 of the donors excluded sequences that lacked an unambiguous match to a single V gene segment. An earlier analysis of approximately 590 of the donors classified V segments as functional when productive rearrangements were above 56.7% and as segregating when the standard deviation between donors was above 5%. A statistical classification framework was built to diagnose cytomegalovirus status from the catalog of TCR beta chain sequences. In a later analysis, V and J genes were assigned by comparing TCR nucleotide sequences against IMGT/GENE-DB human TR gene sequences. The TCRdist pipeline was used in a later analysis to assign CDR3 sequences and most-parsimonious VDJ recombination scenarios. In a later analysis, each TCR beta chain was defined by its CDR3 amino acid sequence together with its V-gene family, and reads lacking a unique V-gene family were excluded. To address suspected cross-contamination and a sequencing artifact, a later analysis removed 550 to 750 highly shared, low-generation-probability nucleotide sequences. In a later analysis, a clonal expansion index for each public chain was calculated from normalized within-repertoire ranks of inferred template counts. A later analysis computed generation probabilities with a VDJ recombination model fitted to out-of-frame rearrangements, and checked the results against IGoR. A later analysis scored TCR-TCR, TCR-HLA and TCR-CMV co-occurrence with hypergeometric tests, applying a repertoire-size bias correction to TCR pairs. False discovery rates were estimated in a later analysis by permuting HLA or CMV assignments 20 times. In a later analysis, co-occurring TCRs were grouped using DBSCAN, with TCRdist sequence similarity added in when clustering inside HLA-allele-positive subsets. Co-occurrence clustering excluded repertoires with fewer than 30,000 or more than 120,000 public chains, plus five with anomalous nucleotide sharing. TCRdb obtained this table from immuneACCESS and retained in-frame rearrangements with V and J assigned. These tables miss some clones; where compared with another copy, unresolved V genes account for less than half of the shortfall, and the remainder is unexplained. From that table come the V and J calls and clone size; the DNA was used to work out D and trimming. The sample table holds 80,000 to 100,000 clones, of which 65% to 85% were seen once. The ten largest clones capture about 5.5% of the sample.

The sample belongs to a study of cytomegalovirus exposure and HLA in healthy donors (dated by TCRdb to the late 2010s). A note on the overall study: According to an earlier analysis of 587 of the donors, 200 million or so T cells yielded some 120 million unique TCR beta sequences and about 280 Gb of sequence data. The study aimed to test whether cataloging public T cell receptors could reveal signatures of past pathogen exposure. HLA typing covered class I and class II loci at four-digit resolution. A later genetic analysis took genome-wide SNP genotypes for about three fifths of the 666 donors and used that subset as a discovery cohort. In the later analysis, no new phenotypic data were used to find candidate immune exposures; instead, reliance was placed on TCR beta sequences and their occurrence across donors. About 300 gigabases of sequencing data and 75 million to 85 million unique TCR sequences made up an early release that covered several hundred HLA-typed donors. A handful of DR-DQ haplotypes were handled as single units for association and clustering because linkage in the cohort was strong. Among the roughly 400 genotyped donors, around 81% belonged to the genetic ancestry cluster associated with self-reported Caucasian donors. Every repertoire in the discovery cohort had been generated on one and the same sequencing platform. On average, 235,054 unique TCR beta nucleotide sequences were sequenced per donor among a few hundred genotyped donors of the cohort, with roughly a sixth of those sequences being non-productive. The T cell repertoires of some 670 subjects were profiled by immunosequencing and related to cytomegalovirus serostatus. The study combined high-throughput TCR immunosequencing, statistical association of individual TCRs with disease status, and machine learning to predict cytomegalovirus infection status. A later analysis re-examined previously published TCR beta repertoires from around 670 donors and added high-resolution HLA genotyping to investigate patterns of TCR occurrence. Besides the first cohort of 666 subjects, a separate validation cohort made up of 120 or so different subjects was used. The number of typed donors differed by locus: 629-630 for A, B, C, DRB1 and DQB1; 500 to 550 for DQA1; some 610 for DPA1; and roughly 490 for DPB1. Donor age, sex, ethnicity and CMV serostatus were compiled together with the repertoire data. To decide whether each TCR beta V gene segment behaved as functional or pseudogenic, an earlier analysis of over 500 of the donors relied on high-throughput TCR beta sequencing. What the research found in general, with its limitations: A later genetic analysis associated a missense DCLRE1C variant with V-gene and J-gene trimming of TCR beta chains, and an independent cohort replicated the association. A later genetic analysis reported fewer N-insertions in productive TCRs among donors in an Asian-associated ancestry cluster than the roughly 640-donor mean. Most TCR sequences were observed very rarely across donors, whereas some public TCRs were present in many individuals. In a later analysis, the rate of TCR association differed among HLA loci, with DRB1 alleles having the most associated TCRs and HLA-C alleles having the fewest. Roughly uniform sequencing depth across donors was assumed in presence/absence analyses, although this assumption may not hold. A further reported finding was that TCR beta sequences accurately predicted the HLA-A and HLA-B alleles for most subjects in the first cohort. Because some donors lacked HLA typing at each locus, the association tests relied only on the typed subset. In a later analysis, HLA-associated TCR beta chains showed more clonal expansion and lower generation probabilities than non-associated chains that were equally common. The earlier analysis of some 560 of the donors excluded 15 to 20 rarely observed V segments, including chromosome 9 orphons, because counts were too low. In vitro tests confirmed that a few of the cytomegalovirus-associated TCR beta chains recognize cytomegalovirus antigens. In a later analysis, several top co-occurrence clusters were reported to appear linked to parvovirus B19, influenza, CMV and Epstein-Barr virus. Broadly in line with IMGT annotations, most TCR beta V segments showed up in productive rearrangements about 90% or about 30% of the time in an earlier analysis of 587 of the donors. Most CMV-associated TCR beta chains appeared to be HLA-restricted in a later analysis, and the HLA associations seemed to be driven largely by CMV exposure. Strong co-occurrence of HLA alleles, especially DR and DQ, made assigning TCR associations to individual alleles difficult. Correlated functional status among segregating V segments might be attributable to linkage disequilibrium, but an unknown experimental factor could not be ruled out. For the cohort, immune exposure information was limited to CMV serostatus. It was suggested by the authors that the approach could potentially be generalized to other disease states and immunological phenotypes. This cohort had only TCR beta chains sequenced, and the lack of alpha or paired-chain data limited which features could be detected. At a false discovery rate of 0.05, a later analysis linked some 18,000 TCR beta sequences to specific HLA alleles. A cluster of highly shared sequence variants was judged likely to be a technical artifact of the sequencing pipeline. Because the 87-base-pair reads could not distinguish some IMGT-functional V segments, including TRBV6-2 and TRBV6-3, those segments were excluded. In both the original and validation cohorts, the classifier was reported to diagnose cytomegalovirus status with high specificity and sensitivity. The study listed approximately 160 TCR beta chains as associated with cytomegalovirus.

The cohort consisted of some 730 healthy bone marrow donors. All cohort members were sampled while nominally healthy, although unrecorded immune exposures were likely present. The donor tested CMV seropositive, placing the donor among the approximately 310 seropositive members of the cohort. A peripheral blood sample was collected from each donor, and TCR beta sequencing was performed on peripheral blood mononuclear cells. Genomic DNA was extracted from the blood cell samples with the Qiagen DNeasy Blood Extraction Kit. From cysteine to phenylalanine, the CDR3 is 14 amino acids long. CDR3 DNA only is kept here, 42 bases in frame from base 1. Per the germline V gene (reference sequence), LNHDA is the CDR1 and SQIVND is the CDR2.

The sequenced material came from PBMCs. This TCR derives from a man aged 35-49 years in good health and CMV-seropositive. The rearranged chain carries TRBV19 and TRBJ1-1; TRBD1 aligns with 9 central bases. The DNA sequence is TGTGCCAGTAGTACACAGGGGGCGAACACTGAAGCTCTCTTT. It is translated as CASSTQGANTEALF.